These T cell receptor beta chains were read from a single sample in a study of T cells in Graves' hyperthyroidism and ophthalmopathy. MiXCR was run by TCRdb on the multiplex PCR reads, yielding one entry per CDR3 protein. The profile shows hundreds of thousands of distinct CDR3 sequences, around a quarter of them singletons. The sample taken for sequencing was blood. These receptors were taken from a woman aged 25 to 39 with Graves' ophthalmopathy. The CDR3 runs from the conserved cysteine through the conserved F or W. The D gene is left open where the match is weak. The listing skips clone size in some rows; elsewhere it reads once, few, many or a size class.

v_call	clone_size	j_call	cdr3_length	d_call	cdr3_aa	cdr3_nt
TRBV6-1	few	TRBJ1-5	13	-	CAADRTVGQPQHF	TGTGCCGCCGATAGGACAGTCGGGCAGCCCCAGCATTTT
TRBV2	-	TRBJ1-2	13	-	CATLVAEGYGYTF	TGTGCCACCCTTGTTGCGGAGGGCTATGGCTACACCTTC
TRBV18	many	TRBJ1-2	12	-	CASSPVTAGYTF	TGTGCCAGCTCACCAGTGACGGCGGGCTACACCTTC
TRBV5-1	many	TRBJ2-6	16	-	CASSLAVSSGANVLTF	TGCGCCAGCAGCTTGGCCGTGAGCTCTGGGGCCAACGTCCTGACTTTC
TRBV28	many	TRBJ2-7	13	-	CASSPTDSDEQYF	TGTGCCAGCAGTCCAACCGACAGCGACGAGCAGTACTTC
TRBV5-1	-	TRBJ2-6	18	-	CASSSWGGRSSGANVLTF	TGCGCCAGCAGCTCCTGGGGGGGCCGAAGCTCTGGGGCCAACGTCCTGACTTTC
TRBV6-1	many	TRBJ2-2	15	-	CASNSRTDNTGELFF	TGTGCCAGCAACTCCCGGACAGATAACACCGGGGAGCTGTTTTTT
TRBV4-1	many	TRBJ1-1	15	TRBD1	CASSQDRVMNTEAFF	TGCGCCAGCAGCCAGGACAGGGTAATGAACACTGAAGCTTTCTTT
TRBV11-1	many	TRBJ1-2	13	-	CASSFGLDYGYTF	TGTGCCAGCAGCTTCGGGCTTGACTATGGCTACACCTTC
TRBV2	many	TRBJ2-7	13	-	CASTEGGRDEQYF	TGTGCCAGCACCGAGGGGGGGCGGGACGAGCAGTACTTC
TRBV7-8	-	TRBJ1-1	12	-	CASSLEGHEAFF	TGTGCCAGCAGCTTAGAAGGGCATGAAGCTTTCTTT
TRBV19	-	TRBJ1-1	14	TRBD1	CASSIWDRTTEAFF	TGTGCCAGTAGTATCTGGGACAGGACCACTGAAGCTTTCTTT
TRBV7-2	few	TRBJ2-5	15	-	CASSTVSQYQETQYF	TGTGCCAGCAGCACCGTTTCGCAGTACCAAGAGACCCAGTACTTC
TRBV6-1	many	TRBJ2-7	13	TRBD1	CASRRGQGAEQYF	TGTGCCAGCAGGAGGGGACAGGGGGCCGAGCAGTACTTC
TRBV12-3/TRBV12-4	-	TRBJ2-3	15	TRBD1	CASSPPGQGLATQYF	TGTGCCAGCAGTCCCCCGGGACAGGGTCTCGCTACGCAGTATTTT
TRBV28	-	TRBJ2-7	16	-	CASHQGGERGRYEQYF	TGTGCCAGCCACCAGGGGGGGGAGCGCGGGAGGTACGAGCAGTACTTC
TRBV12-3/TRBV12-4	few	TRBJ1-5	14	TRBD1	CASSSPASDRYQHF	TGTGCCAGCAGTTCTCCGGCCTCGGACAGGTACCAGCATTTT
TRBV12-3/TRBV12-4	-	TRBJ1-6	14	-	CASSQTSYNSPLHF	TGTGCCAGCAGTCAAACTAGCTATAATTCACCCCTCCACTTT
TRBV10-3	-	TRBJ1-1	17	-	CAISESPRRGLNTEAFF	TGTGCCATCAGTGAGTCTCCCAGGAGAGGCTTGAACACTGAAGCTTTCTTT
TRBV28	many	TRBJ2-5	20	TRBD2	CASSFRDRAGDPLYQETQYF	TGTGCCAGCAGTTTCAGAGATCGTGCGGGGGACCCCCTGTACCAAGAGACCCAGTACTTC
TRBV6-5	-	TRBJ2-7	16	-	CASSYSKLQIGYEQYF	TGTGCCAGCAGTTACTCGAAACTTCAGATCGGGTACGAGCAGTACTTC
TRBV30	few	TRBJ1-1	15	-	CAWSVLGLMNTEAFF	TGTGCCTGGAGTGTATTGGGCCTCATGAACACTGAAGCTTTCTTT
TRBV6-5	many	TRBJ2-7	15	-	CASSYSSDLTYEQYF	TGTGCCAGCAGTTACTCTTCCGATTTGACCTACGAGCAGTACTTC
TRBV4-1	many	TRBJ2-7	14	-	CASSQGNRAYEQYF	TGCGCCAGCAGCCAAGGAAACAGGGCCTACGAGCAGTACTTC
TRBV7-8	-	TRBJ2-2	14	-	CAWPGTGNTGELFF	TGTGCCTGGCCCGGCACAGGGAACACCGGGGAGCTGTTTTTT